The following is a T cell receptor beta chain sequence with its context. This clonotype has only a few counts. Its antigen specificity is not known. No base-level quality is on record; no much larger clone is a single base apart. The data derive from a study of T-cell reconstitution after alpha-beta-depleted transplantation in children (dated by TCRdb to the mid-2010s). In the study overall: T-cell immune reconstitution after TCRalphabeta/CD19-depleted allogeneic hematopoietic cell transplantation in children was quantitatively tracked in the study by means of TCR repertoire profiling. General study outcomes and caveats: In some patients, the high TCRbeta diversity seen at day 60 was put down to recipient T cells and intrathymic progenitors that had survived conditioning. The apparently early recovery of alphabetaT-cell counts about two months after transplant reportedly depended on only several hundred rapidly expanded clones that came from non-depleted graft cells. The frequencies of hyperexpanded clones fell over the following months, and after one year, T-cell counts and TCRbeta diversity were mostly attributed to newly produced T cells.

The sample's treatment or condition, from its label and the paper: allogeneic hematopoietic cell transplantation with graft depleted of TCRalphabeta T cells and CD19 B cells. TCRalphabeta/CD19-depleted allogeneic hematopoietic cell grafts were given to the transplant recipients, all of whom were children. The junction carries 10 bases between V and J, which are trimmed by 4 bases and 3 bases respectively. The CDR3 spans 13 residues, from the cysteine through the phenylalanine. The read is trimmed to its CDR3 DNA, 39 bases read in frame from base 1. Library preparation employed PCR. Sequenced on an Illumina HiSeq 2500. TCR library preparation used molecular barcoding, with unique molecular identifiers applied to normalize quantification of the TCRbeta repertoire. Clones were called with MiXCR by TCRdb after fastp trimmed the public reads at Q25, and only in-frame beta chains were retained. For every CDR3 protein sequence, its rows merge into one entry that carries the most common genes and DNA. The sample includes around 370,000 distinct CDR3 sequences, with around 16% observed a single time. The leading ten clones occupy around two fifths of the sample.

The sequencing here drew on PBMCs, mostly from graft donor cells, taken 360 days after TCRalphabeta/CD19-depleted stem cell transplant. The sequence derives from a male patient under 10 years old who had a stem cell transplant for acute lymphoblastic leukemia, so the T cells may come from the graft donor. This chain joins TRBV12-3 or TRBV12-4 to TRBJ2-7, with the D gene not clear enough to name. The CDR3 reads as follows: CASSWGLDYEQYF. The nucleotide sequence reads TGTGCCAGCAGTTGGGGTCTCGACTACGAGCAGTACTTC.